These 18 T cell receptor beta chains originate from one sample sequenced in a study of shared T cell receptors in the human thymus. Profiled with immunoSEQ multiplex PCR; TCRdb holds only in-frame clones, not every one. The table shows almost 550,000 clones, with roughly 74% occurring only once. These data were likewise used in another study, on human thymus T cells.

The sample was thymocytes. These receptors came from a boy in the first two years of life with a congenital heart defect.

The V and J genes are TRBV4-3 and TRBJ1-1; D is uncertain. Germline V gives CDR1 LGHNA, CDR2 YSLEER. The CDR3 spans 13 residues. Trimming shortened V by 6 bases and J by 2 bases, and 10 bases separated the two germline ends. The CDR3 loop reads CASSPGFNTEAFF. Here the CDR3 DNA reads TGCGCCAGCAGTCCCGGGTTTAACACTGAAGCTTTCTTT.

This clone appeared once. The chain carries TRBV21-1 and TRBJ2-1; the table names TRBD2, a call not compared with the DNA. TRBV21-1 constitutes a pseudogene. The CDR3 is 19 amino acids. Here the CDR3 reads CASSLALAGGPRSHNEQFF. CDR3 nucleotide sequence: TGTGCCAGCAGCCTGGCACTAGCGGGAGGGCCGCGATCCCACAATGAGCAGTTCTTC.

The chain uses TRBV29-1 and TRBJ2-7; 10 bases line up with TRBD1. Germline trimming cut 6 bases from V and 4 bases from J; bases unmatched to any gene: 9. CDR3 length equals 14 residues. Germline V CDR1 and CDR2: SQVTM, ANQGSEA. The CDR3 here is CSVGTGQGQYEQYF. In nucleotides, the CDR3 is TGCAGCGTGGGAACGGGACAGGGGCAATACGAGCAGTACTTC.

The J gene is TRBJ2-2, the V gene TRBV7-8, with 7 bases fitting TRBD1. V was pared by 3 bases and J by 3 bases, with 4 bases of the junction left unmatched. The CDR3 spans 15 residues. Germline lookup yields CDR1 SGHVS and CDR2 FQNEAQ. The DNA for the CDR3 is TGTGCCAGCAGCTTGGGGACAGTGCACACCGGGGAGCTGTTTTTT. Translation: CASSLGTVHTGELFF.

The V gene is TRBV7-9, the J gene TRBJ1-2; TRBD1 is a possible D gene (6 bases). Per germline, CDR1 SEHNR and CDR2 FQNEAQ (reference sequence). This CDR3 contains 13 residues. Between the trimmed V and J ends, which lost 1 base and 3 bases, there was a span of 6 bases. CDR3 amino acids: CASSLEGDYGYTF. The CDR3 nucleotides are TGTGCCAGCAGCTTAGAGGGGGACTATGGCTACACCTTC.

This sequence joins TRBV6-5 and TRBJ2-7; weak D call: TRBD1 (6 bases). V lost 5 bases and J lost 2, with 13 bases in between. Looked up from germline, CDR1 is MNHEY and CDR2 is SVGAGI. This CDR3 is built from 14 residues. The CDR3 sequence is CASSPTGFPYEQYF. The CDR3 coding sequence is TGTGCCAGCAGTCCGACAGGATTCCCCTACGAGCAGTACTTC.

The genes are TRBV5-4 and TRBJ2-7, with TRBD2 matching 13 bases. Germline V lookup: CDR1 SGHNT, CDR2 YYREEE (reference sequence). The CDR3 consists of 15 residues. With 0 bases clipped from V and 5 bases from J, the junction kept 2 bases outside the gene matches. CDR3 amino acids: CASSLGGLAGDEQYF. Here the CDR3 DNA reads TGTGCCAGCAGCTTGGGAGGACTAGCGGGAGACGAGCAGTACTTC. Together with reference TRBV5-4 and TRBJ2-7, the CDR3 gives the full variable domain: ETGVTQSPTHLIKTRGQQVTLRCSSQSGHNTVSWYQQALGQGPQFIFQYYREEENGRGNFPPRFSGLQFPNYSSELNVNALELDDSALYLCASSLGGLAGDEQYFGPGTRLTVT.

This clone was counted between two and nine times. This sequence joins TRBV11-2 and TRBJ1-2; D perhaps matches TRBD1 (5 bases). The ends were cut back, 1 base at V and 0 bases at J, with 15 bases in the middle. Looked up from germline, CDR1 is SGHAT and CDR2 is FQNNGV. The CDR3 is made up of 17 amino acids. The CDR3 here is CASSLVIETVTNYGYTF. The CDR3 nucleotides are TGTGCCAGCAGCTTAGTTATAGAGACAGTCACTAACTATGGCTACACCTTC. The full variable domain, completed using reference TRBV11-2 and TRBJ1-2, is EAGVAQSPRYKIIEKRQSVAFWCNPISGHATLYWYQQILGQGPKLLIQFQNNGVVDDSQLPKDRFSAERLKGVDSTLKIQPAKLEDSAVYLCASSLVIETVTNYGYTFGSGTRLTVV.

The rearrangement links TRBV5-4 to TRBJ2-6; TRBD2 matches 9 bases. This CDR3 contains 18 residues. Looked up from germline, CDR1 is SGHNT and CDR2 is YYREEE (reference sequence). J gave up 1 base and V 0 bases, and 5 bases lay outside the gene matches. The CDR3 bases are TGTGCCAGCAGCTTGGTGCTAGCGGGGCTATCTGGGGCCAACGTCCTGACTTTC. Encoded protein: CASSLVLAGLSGANVLTF.

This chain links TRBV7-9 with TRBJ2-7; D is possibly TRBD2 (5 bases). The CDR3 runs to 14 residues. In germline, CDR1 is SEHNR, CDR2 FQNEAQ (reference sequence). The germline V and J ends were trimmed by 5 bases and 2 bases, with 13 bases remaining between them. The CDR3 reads CASSPDQTTYEQYF. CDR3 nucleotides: TGTGCCAGCAGCCCTGACCAGACTACCTACGAGCAGTACTTC. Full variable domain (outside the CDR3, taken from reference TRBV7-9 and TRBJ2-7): DTGVSQNPRHKITKRGQNVTFRCDPISEHNRLYWYRQTLGQGPEFLTYFQNEAQLEKSRLLSDRFSAERPKGSFSTLEIQRTEQGDSAMYLCASSPDQTTYEQYFGPGTRLTVT.

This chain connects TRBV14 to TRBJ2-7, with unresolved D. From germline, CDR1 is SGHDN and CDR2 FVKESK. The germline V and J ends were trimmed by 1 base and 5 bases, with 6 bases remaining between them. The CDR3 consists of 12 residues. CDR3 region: CASSQGLDEQYF. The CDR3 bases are TGTGCCAGCAGCCAAGGGCTGGACGAGCAGTACTTC.

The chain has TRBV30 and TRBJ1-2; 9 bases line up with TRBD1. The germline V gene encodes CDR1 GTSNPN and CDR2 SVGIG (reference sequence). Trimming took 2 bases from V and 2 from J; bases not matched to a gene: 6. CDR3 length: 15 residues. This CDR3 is CAWSPRDRANYGYTF. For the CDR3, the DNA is TGTGCCTGGAGTCCCCGGGACAGGGCCAACTATGGCTACACCTTC.

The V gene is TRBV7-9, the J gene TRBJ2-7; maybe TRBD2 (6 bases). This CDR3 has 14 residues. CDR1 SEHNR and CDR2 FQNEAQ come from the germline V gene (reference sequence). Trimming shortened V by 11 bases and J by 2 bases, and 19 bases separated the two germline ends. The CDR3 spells CAVKEGRGTYEQYF. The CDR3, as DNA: TGTGCCGTTAAGGAGGGTCGGGGAACCTACGAGCAGTACTTC.

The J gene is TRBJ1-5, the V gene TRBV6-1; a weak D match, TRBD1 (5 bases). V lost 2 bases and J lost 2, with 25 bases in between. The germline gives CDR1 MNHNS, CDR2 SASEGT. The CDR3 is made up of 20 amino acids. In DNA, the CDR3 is TGTGCCAGCAGTGAATCCGTGACAGTTTTAGTTTTCTTTGGCAATCAGCCCCAGCATTTT. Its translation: CASSESVTVLVFFGNQPQHF.

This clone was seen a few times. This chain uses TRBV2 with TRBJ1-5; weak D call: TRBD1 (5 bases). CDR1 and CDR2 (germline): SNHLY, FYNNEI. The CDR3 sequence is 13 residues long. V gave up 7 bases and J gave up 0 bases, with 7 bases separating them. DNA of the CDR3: TGTGCCAGCAAACAGGATAGCAATCAGCCCCAGCATTTT. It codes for CASKQDSNQPQHF.

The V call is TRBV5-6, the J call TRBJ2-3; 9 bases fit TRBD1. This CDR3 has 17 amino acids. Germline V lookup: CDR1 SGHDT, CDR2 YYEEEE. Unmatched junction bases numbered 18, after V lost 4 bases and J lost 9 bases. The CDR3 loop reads CASSPHGVGTGSWTQYF. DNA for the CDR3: TGTGCCAGCAGCCCACATGGGGTAGGGACAGGGTCTTGGACGCAGTATTTT.

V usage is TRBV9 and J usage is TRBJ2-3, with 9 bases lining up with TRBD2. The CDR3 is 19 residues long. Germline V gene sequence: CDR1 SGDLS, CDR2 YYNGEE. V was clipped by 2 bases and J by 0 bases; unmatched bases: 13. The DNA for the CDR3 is TGTGCCAGCAGCGTCGCCCCAGTCTCTAGCGGGGCTAGCACAGATACGCAGTATTTT. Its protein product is CASSVAPVSSGASTDTQYF. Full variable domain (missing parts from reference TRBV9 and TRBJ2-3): DSGVTQTPKHLITATGQRVTLRCSPRSGDLSVYWYQQSLDQGLQFLIQYYNGEERAKGNILERFSAQQFPDLHSELNLSSLELGDSALYFCASSVAPVSSGASTDTQYFGPGTRLTVL.

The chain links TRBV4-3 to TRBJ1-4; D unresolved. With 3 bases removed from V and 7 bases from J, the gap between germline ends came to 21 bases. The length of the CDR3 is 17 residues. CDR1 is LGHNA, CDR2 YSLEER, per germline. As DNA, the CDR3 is TGCGCCAGCAGCCAGAGGCTTGAAGTCTCCGTTGGTGAAAAACTGTTTTTT. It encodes CASSQRLEVSVGEKLFF.